This T cell receptor beta chain was identified during a study of post-analysis software for immune sequencing data. As for the study in general: Relapsing-remitting, secondary progressive and progressive-relapsing forms made up the multiple sclerosis disease courses. Points from the study as a whole: Normalized Chao1 diversity was significantly reduced in patients versus controls. The five TRBV segments detected at higher frequency in patients than in controls included TRBV5-6, TRBV5-1 and TRBV20-1. F measure grouped same-batch samples tightly together.

The germline gives CDR1 DFQATT, CDR2 SNEGSKA (reference sequence). V trimming: 6 bases; J trimming: 6 bases; junction bases outside the gene matches: 7. CDR3 size: 14 residues. Each TCR beta cDNA library carried unique molecular identifiers. It was from roughly 1 to 10 million T cells that roughly 0.5 million cDNA molecules came. MiXCR, applied by TCRdb to the PCR reads, yields one record per CDR3 protein. The sample has roughly 650,000 distinct CDR3 sequences; 59% are singletons. This clonotype has only one observation. The antigen is not known. Sequencing was carried out using blood. The V and J genes are TRBV20-1 and TRBJ2-1, with 11 bases that match TRBD2. The TCR sequence derives from a girl aged 2-10 years with multiple sclerosis. The CDR3 region is CSASGTSGTNEQFF. The CDR3 coding sequence is TGCAGTGCGTCCGGGACTAGCGGAACCAATGAGCAGTTCTTC.